The 11 T cell receptor beta chains below all came from one sample that was sequenced in a study of radiotherapy plus CTLA-4 blockade in lung cancer. The assay was immunoSEQ multiplex PCR, and TCRdb's table has in-frame clones only and misses some. This table has 90,000 to 100,000 clones, 80% to 90% appearing once. This specimen was peripheral blood, taken from a patient treated with radiotherapy plus ipilimumab. The receptors stem from a human donor with non-small cell lung cancer that progressed on radiotherapy plus ipilimumab.

The J gene is TRBJ1-2, the V gene TRBV9; D remains unclear. The CDR3 extends over 16 amino acids. Trimming pared 4 bases from V and 6 bases from J, leaving 22 bases between. The germline V gene encodes CDR1 SGDLS and CDR2 YYNGEE. DNA of the CDR3: TGTGCCAGCAGCTTGAGCCCCATCATGGCCCAGCATGGCTACACCTTC. Its protein product is CASSLSPIMAQHGYTF.

A note on this clone: Distinct nucleotide sequences in the sample also encode this CDR3. The chain combines TRBV9 with TRBJ1-2; no clear D. With 2 bases removed from V and 4 bases from J, the gap between germline ends came to 12 bases. Per germline, CDR1 SGDLS and CDR2 YYNGEE. The CDR3 runs to 14 residues. CDR3 sequence reads: CASSVADGSYGYTF. CDR3 coding DNA: TGTGCCAGCAGCGTGGCTGACGGCTCCTATGGCTACACCTTC.

This clone was counted only a few times. At one end, the junction sequence differs from germline, possibly due to a read error. The chain uses TRBV11-2 and TRBJ1-1; weak D call: TRBD1 (6 bases). CDR1 and CDR2 (germline): SGHAT, FQNNGV. This CDR3 spans 15 amino acids. CDR3 amino acids: CASSLGGVMNTEAFF. The CDR3 DNA is TGTGCCAGCAGTTTAGGGGGGGTCATGAACACTGAAGCTTTCTTT.

The rearrangement links TRBV11-3 to TRBJ2-2; 9 positions agree with TRBD1. Germline V gene lookup returns CDR1 SGHNT and CDR2 YENEEA. There are 14 residues in the CDR3. The junction had 4 bases not matched to a gene; V was cut back by 5 bases and J by 6 bases. In DNA, the CDR3 is TGTGCCAGCAGCACCCGGACAGGGGCCGGGGAGCTGTTTTTT. It specifies CASSTRTGAGELFF.

The J gene is TRBJ2-5, the V gene TRBV10-1; D may be TRBD2 (5 bases). CDR3 length: 15 amino acids. Germline loops: CDR1 WNHNN, CDR2 SYGVQD (reference sequence). V lost 4 bases and J 2 bases, leaving 14 bases between the germline ends. As DNA, the CDR3 is TGCGCCAGCAGTGGCGGACTTAACCCGCAAGAGACCCAGTACTTC. Amino acid sequence: CASSGGLNPQETQYF.

The V and J genes are TRBV25-1 and TRBJ1-5, with D unresolved. The germline V gene encodes CDR1 MGHDK and CDR2 SYGVNS. V lost 4 bases and J 2 bases, leaving 6 bases between the germline ends. The CDR3 has 13 amino acids. CDR3: CASSGIGNQPQHF. As DNA, the CDR3 is TGTGCCAGCAGTGGGATAGGCAATCAGCCCCAGCATTTT.

In DNA, the CDR3 is TGTGCCAGCAGGAGGGGGGGACTAGCGGGAGACGGAATGCAGTTCTTC. Its translation: CASRRGGLAGDGMQFF. The chain carries TRBV2 and TRBJ2-1; 14 positions match TRBD2. V trimming: 6 bases; J trimming: 12 bases; junction bases outside the gene matches: 13. The CDR3 is 16 amino acids. Germline CDR1 is SNHLY and CDR2 is FYNNEI.

This sequence joins TRBV5-1 and TRBJ2-7; 11 bases fit TRBD2. V gave up 4 bases and J gave up 5 bases; unmatched junction bases: 8. The CDR3 length is 15 residues. Germline V gene lookup returns CDR1 SGHRS and CDR2 YFSETQ. The CDR3, as DNA: TGCGCCAGCAGCCTGACCGGGACTAGCGGCAACGAGCAGTACTTC. Translated: CASSLTGTSGNEQYF. Complete variable domain (other parts from reference TRBV5-1 and TRBJ2-7): KAGVTQTPRYLIKTRGQQVTLSCSPISGHRSVSWYQQTPGQGLQFLFEYFSETQRNKGNFPGRFSGRQFSNSRSEMNVSTLELGDSALYLCASSLTGTSGNEQYFGPGTRLTVT.

In DNA form, the CDR3 reads TGCGCCAGCAGTGACGGGGGGCCGGTGTACGAGCAGTACTTC. Encoded protein: CASSDGGPVYEQYF. The chain links TRBV10-1 to TRBJ2-7, with a tentative D call TRBD2 (7 bases). Per the germline V gene, CDR1 is WNHNN and CDR2 is SYGVQD (reference sequence). The V end was cut by 3 bases, the J end by 4 bases, with 13 bases between. The CDR3 totals 14 residues.

This chain uses TRBV10-1 with TRBJ1-3; D might be TRBD1 (6 bases). The CDR3 runs 14 residues. Germline V CDR1 and CDR2: WNHNN, SYGVQD (reference sequence). Trimming removed 3 bases at V and 2 bases at J, with 8 bases between. In DNA, the CDR3 is TGCGCCAGCAGTGACCAGGGGACTGGAAACACCATATATTTT. Protein: CASSDQGTGNTIYF.

V is TRBV5-1 and J is TRBJ2-2; perhaps TRBD2 as D (6 bases). V lost 3 bases to trimming and J lost 6 bases, with 12 bases between them. This CDR3 is 14 amino acids long. Germline-derived CDR1 and CDR2 are SGHRS and YFSETQ. The CDR3 is CASSSGVQAGELFF. As DNA, the CDR3 is TGCGCCAGCAGCTCGGGGGTACAGGCCGGGGAGCTGTTTTTT.